The source of this T cell receptor (beta chain) is a study of CD8 T cells in ankylosing spondylitis. A few counts support this clonotype. No antigen is known for it. Mismatch with germline at one junction end may stem from a read error. Germline V gives CDR1 DFQATT, CDR2 SNEGSKA (reference sequence). The CDR3 sequence is 12 residues long. TCRdb reanalysed the 5' RACE reads using MiXCR and keeps one entry per CDR3 protein. The sample lists approximately 540,000 distinct CDR3 sequences, about an eighth occurring once. Findings and caveats of the study: A TCR beta motif of roughly 8 highly homologous variants seemed to mark ankylosing spondylitis blood.

The specimen was blood, either unsorted or a sorted T cell fraction (not recorded which). This receptor was identified in a male donor with ankylosing spondylitis. The J gene is TRBJ2-7, the V gene TRBV20-1, with TRBD1 as a possible D gene (5 bases). CDR3 in amino acids: CSARATGLEQYF. Here the CDR3 DNA reads TGCAGTGCCAGAGCTACAGGCCTCGAGCAGTACTTC.